This T cell receptor (beta chain) was sequenced during a study of CD8 T cells in Susac syndrome. The CDR3 is 15 residues long. CD8+ and CD4+ blood T cells underwent TCR beta sequencing. The healthy controls were matched to patients by age and sex. The authors reverse transcribed roughly 0.5 to 1 ug RNA with random hexamers. Across 54 Vbeta and 13 Jbeta, immunoSEQ multiplex PCR amplified TCR beta CDR3. TCRdb called the immunoSEQ multiplex PCR reads again in MiXCR, with one record for every CDR3 protein. The data contain over 100,000 distinct CDR3 sequences, approximately 96% of them singletons. The TCR comes from a human donor in good health. Sequencing was done on a sample of CD4+ T cells from PBMCs. This chain connects TRBV12-2 to TRBJ2-1; TRBD2, the table's D call, lacks a check against the DNA. TRBV12-2 is flagged as a pseudogene. The CDR3 protein is CASRRSGRALPEQFF. The CDR3 DNA reads TGTGCAAGTCGGCGGAGCGGGAGGGCCCTCCCTGAGCAGTTCTTC.